The T cell receptor beta chain under discussion was sequenced for a study of cytomegalovirus exposure and HLA in healthy donors. This clone has only a few counts. PCR amplification relied on 60 Vbeta primers (plus 13 Jbeta primers). TCRdb keeps only in-frame clones here, not all; method: immunoSEQ multiplex PCR. This table holds some 120,000 clones, 75% to 85% found once. With 0 bases removed from V and 3 bases from J, the gap between germline ends came to 11 bases. Germline CDR1 and CDR2: LNHDA and SQIVND (reference sequence). The CDR3 is 15 residues long. This sequence was found in a male donor in good health and CMV-seronegative. The specimen was PBMCs. The chain employs TRBV19 and TRBJ2-5; D remains unclear. CDR3 bases: TGTGCCAGTAGTATAGATGTCAGGATAGAAGAGACCCAGTACTTC. It encodes CASSIDVRIEETQYF.